This note documents a single T cell receptor beta chain sequence. Antigen specificity is unknown. Sequence at one end of the junction differs from germline and may be a read error. The data derive from a study of CD8+ T cells in alopecia areata. Specified treatment: oral pan-JAK inhibitor, 5-10 mg twice daily. CDR3 length equals 14 residues. Germline CDR1 reads SNHLY; CDR2 reads FYNNEI. General observations from the study: The study found that many expanded lesional clones persisted in scalp and blood during tofacitinib.

As the sequencing template, cDNA was produced by extracting RNA and reverse transcribing it. Clones were sequenced by immunoSEQ multiplex PCR, and TCRdb holds only the in-frame ones, with some missing. Of about 290,000 clones listed, roughly 60% were seen once; the top ten hold more than 1.5%. This chain connects TRBV2 to TRBJ2-1; 8 bases align to TRBD1. The sequence came from a human donor with alopecia areata. Source: CD4+ T cells sorted from blood, taken at week 24, from a patient treated with tofacitinib. In DNA form, the CDR3 reads TGTGCCGGCAGTCTCCGGACAGGGAACAATGAGCAGTTCTTC. Residues: CAGSLRTGNNEQFF.